This TCR beta chain appears in the sequencing data of a study of OX40 agonist ivuxolimab in advanced cancers. In the study overall: The group had a mean age of about 60 years, ranged from roughly 23 to 90, and was 82.7% male. Allowance was made for prior anti-PD-1, anti-PD-L1 or anti-CTLA-4 therapy, and 40% to 45% had some.

Study findings and constraints: Antigens targeted by the expanded peripheral T cells were not determined. Among T cells, CD8+ cells averaged more expanded clones than CD4+ cells.

Sequencing used immunoSEQ multiplex PCR; TCRdb keeps in-frame clones, though not all of them. In the table there are tens of thousands of clones, 75% to 95% of which are singletons. Comment on this clone: Its target is not known.

Germline values: CDR1 MNHEY, CDR2 SMNVEV (reference sequence). The CDR3 is 15 residues long. The germline V and J ends were trimmed by 5 bases and 1 base, with 15 bases remaining between them. The rearrangement links TRBV27 to TRBJ2-7; D remains unclear. Specimen: CD4+ or CD8+ T cells sorted from blood, collected in a trial of the OX40 agonist ivuxolimab. The source of this sequence is an adult with an advanced solid tumor such as melanoma, head and neck, liver or kidney cancer. The DNA for the CDR3 is TGTGCCAGCAGTCCTGTAGTTGGTCAGTCCTACGAGCAGTACTTC. Translation gives CASSPVVGQSYEQYF.